Each of the 25 T cell receptor beta chains below was sequenced from the same sample in a study of response to subunit inactivated influenza vaccine listed by TCRdb under 2018. Libraries came from RT-PCR. Data came from an Illumina HiSeq 2500. The raw public data were reprocessed by TCRdb itself: fastp quality trimming at Q25, MiXCR clonotype calling, in-frame beta chains only. A single entry per CDR3 protein holds the most common genes and DNA from its merged rows. The sample table contains hundreds of thousands of distinct CDR3 sequences; only one count was recorded for less than 20% of them. 11% of the sample comes from the top ten. The source was PBMCs from blood, collected roughly 5 days after vaccination. All receptors come from a man in his fifties who received an inactivated influenza vaccine. Donor details come from another sample of the same person, matched by shared clones.

This clonotype occurred many times. The chain combines TRBV5-6 with TRBJ2-1, with D tentatively TRBD2 (5 bases). The germline gives CDR1 SGHDT, CDR2 YYEEEE. V was clipped by 0 bases and J by 8 bases, with 12 bases between them. This CDR3 comprises 14 residues. For the CDR3, the DNA is TGTGCCAGCAGCTTGGAGCTAGGGAGTCATGAGCAGTTCTTC. Translation gives CASSLELGSHEQFF.

V and J are TRBV18 and TRBJ1-6; 7 bases are a match to TRBD1. Trimming cost V 6 bases and J 10 bases; bases outside gene matches: 9. CDR1 is KGHSH, CDR2 LQKENI, per germline. This CDR3 comprises 14 residues. The DNA of the CDR3 is TGTGCCAGCTCGGACCGACAGGGCTACTCACCCCTCCACTTT. Translating gives CASSDRQGYSPLHF.

This clonotype was picked up a small number of times. The gene calls are TRBV6-1 and TRBJ1-1, with D uncertain. CDR1 and CDR2 (germline): MNHNS, SASEGT. This CDR3 comprises 14 residues. Trimming removed 6 bases from V and 0 bases from J, with 11 bases in between. The CDR3 DNA follows: TGTGCCAGCAGCCCCCTAGCCCTGAACACTGAAGCTTTCTTT. Translating gives CASSPLALNTEAFF.

This clonotype was detected only a few times. The chain links TRBV6-2 or TRBV6-3 to TRBJ2-1; 10 bases agree with TRBD1. The V and J ends lost 4 bases and 6 bases, in that order; junction bases with no gene match: 9. The germline V gene encodes CDR1 MNHEY and CDR2 SVGEGT. The CDR3 totals 16 residues. Written as DNA, the CDR3 is TGTGCCAGCAGTTTGGGACAGGGGATCTGGTTCAATGAGCAGTTCTTC. Its translation: CASSLGQGIWFNEQFF.

This clonotype was seen more than once but under ten times. V gene TRBV29-1 combines with J gene TRBJ2-3; 7 bases are shared with TRBD1. Per the germline V gene, CDR1 is SQVTM and CDR2 is ANQGSEA. The CDR3 is 17 residues long. With 7 bases clipped from V and 4 bases from J, the junction kept 20 bases outside the gene matches. The CDR3 region is CSAIGQVTLTGADTQYF. The CDR3 region has the DNA TGCAGCGCCATAGGACAGGTGACGCTCACTGGAGCAGATACGCAGTATTTT.

The J gene is TRBJ2-3, the V gene TRBV20-1; 8 bases are a match to TRBD2. The CDR3 is made up of 15 amino acids. Germline V gene data show CDR1 as DFQATT and CDR2 as SNEGSKA (reference sequence). V was clipped by 3 bases and J by 0 bases; unmatched bases: 5. The CDR3 region has the DNA TGCAGTGCTAGTCCGGCTAGCGGGAGCACAGATACGCAGTATTTT. It specifies CSASPASGSTDTQYF.

This clonotype showed up just a few times. The J gene is TRBJ2-2, the V gene TRBV20-1; possible D gene TRBD2, 6 bases. The CDR3 contains 16 residues. V was shortened by 1 base and J by 3 bases, with 15 bases between the two germline ends. The germline V gene encodes CDR1 DFQATT and CDR2 SNEGSKA (reference sequence). The CDR3 loop is CSARVQGGVDTGELFF. CDR3 in DNA: TGCAGTGCTAGAGTGCAGGGCGGGGTGGACACCGGGGAGCTGTTTTTT.

This chain connects TRBV5-1 to TRBJ2-2; TRBD1 matches at 8 bases. CDR1 and CDR2 from the germline V gene are SGHRS and YFSETQ. J was trimmed by 4 bases and V by 6 bases; bases with no gene match: 5. The CDR3 sequence is 14 residues long. The CDR3 DNA follows: TGCGCCAGCAATGGACAGGGAATCACCGGGGAGCTGTTTTTT. Translation gives CASNGQGITGELFF.

In DNA form, the CDR3 reads TGTGCCAGCAGCCCGACCCGACTCCAAAGCACAGATACGCAGTATTTT. Encoded protein: CASSPTRLQSTDTQYF. The chain combines TRBV7-9 with TRBJ2-3; D uncertain. The V end was cut by 5 bases, the J end by 0 bases, with 15 bases between. This CDR3 contains 16 residues. CDR1 and CDR2 from the germline V gene are SEHNR and FQNEAQ (reference sequence).

The rearrangement links TRBV20-1 to TRBJ2-7; D unclear. CDR3 length: 15 residues. Trimming took off 3 bases at V and 4 bases at J, with 19 bases between the two ends. Germline-derived CDR1 and CDR2 are DFQATT and SNEGSKA (reference sequence). CDR3 coding DNA: TGCAGTGCTAGTGGCGGCTCAAGTCCCGGGTACGAGCAGTACTTC. Amino acids: CSASGGSSPGYEQYF.

The table lists this clonotype with a few counts. The V call is TRBV6-5, the J call TRBJ2-3; D not certain. V lost 0 bases and J lost 2, with 6 bases in between. Germline lookup yields CDR1 MNHEY and CDR2 SVGAGI. The CDR3 runs to 14 residues. CDR3 region: CASSYSPVTDTQYF. For the CDR3, the DNA is TGTGCCAGCAGTTACTCCCCAGTCACAGATACGCAGTATTTT.

The table lists this clonotype with many counts. The chain has TRBV5-1 and TRBJ2-7, with D perhaps matching TRBD2 (5 bases). CDR1 is SGHRS, CDR2 YFSETQ, per germline. CDR3 length equals 13 residues. V was cut by 1 base and J by 2 bases, with 7 bases left in between. As DNA, the CDR3 is TGCGCCAGCAGCTTGACTAGGCCCTACGAGCAGTACTTC. It yields the protein CASSLTRPYEQYF.

CDR3 sequence (DNA): TGTGCCAGCAGTTACTCGAGTGGAACACCTGAAGCTTTCTTT. Translation: CASSYSSGTPEAFF. The V call is TRBV6-2 or TRBV6-3, the J call TRBJ1-1; D is unresolved. Trimming took off 0 bases at V and 6 bases at J, with 11 bases between the two ends. The CDR3 covers 14 residues. Per germline, CDR1 MNHEY and CDR2 SVGEGT.

The CDR3 coding sequence is TGTGCCAGCAGCCCGGAGGGGGGGGTCTGGGAGACCCAGTACTTC. This encodes CASSPEGGVWETQYF. This chain joins TRBV9 and TRBJ2-5; TRBD2 is a possible D gene (7 bases). V dropped 4 bases and J dropped 5 bases, with 18 bases sitting between them. The germline V gene encodes CDR1 SGDLS and CDR2 YYNGEE. The CDR3 is 15 amino acids.

The chain couples TRBV20-1 to TRBJ1-5, with 7 bases aligning to TRBD1. The germline CDR1 and CDR2 sequences are DFQATT and SNEGSKA (reference sequence). J gave up 2 bases and V 6 bases, and 13 bases lay outside the gene matches. The CDR3 consists of 16 residues. This chain's CDR3 is CSAPRTGGQRNQPQHF. The DNA for the CDR3 is TGCAGTGCCCCCAGGACAGGAGGTCAGCGCAATCAGCCCCAGCATTTT.

This clonotype has just a few counts. This chain links TRBV30 with TRBJ1-1, with D maybe TRBD1 (6 bases). Germline values: CDR1 GTSNPN, CDR2 SVGIG (reference sequence). The V and J ends lost 2 bases and 9 bases respectively, with 19 bases between them. The CDR3 covers 14 residues. CDR3 loop: CAWSNSGIQGKAFF. In DNA form, the CDR3 reads TGTGCCTGGAGTAATAGCGGAATTCAGGGGAAAGCTTTCTTT.

This clonotype appeared a few times. The chain carries TRBV15 and TRBJ2-1; 11 positions match TRBD2. The CDR3 spans 17 residues. The germline gives CDR1 LNHNV, CDR2 YYDKDF (reference sequence). V lost 2 bases, J lost 5 bases, and 8 bases stayed unmatched. CDR3 nucleotides: TGTGCCACCAGCAGACAACTAGCGGGAGTTACAGACAATGAGCAGTTCTTC. Protein sequence: CATSRQLAGVTDNEQFF. The variable domain in full, completed from reference TRBV15 and TRBJ2-1, reads DAMVIQNPRYQVTQFGKPVTLSCSQTLNHNVMYWYQQKSSQAPKLLFHYYDKDFNNEADTPDNFQSRRPNTSFCFLDIRSPGLGDTAMYLCATSRQLAGVTDNEQFFGPGTRLTVL.

V and J are TRBV30 and TRBJ2-1; 14 positions match TRBD2. The germline CDR1 and CDR2 sequences are GTSNPN and SVGIG (reference sequence). This CDR3 is built from 19 residues. V dropped 0 bases and J dropped 0; count of bases not matched to a gene: 7. The CDR3 nucleotides read TGTGCCTGGAGTGTATCGCGACTAGCGGGAGGGAACTCCTACAATGAGCAGTTCTTC. Translation gives CAWSVSRLAGGNSYNEQFF.

V gene TRBV6-1 combines with J gene TRBJ1-4; 11 bases fit TRBD1. This CDR3 contains 15 residues. V lost 7 bases, J lost 5 bases, and 6 bases stayed unmatched. In germline, CDR1 is MNHNS, CDR2 SASEGT. CDR3 loop: CASKTGTGGNEKLFF. The CDR3 bases are TGTGCCAGCAAAACCGGGACAGGGGGGAATGAAAAACTGTTTTTT.

The chain is built from TRBV30 and TRBJ1-5; D unresolved. The CDR3 is 12 residues long. The germline V gene has CDR1 GTSNPN and CDR2 SVGIG (reference sequence). With 0 bases removed from V and 9 bases from J, the gap between germline ends came to 9 bases. The CDR3 bases are TGTGCCTGGAGTGTACCGGGAATGCCCCAGCATTTT. It yields the protein CAWSVPGMPQHF.

Only a few counts were recorded for this clonotype. The J gene is TRBJ2-7, the V gene TRBV10-3; weak D call: TRBD1 (5 bases). This CDR3 region has 13 residues. V gave up 7 bases and J gave up 2 bases, with 12 bases separating them. Germline V gene lookup returns CDR1 ENHRY and CDR2 SYGVKD. CDR3 sequence: CAITREGTYEQYF. The CDR3 nucleotides read TGTGCCATCACCAGGGAAGGTACCTACGAGCAGTACTTC.

This clonotype was recorded many times. The chain carries TRBV6-1 and TRBJ1-1; D might be TRBD1 (5 bases). The CDR3 extends over 16 amino acids. The germline V and J ends were trimmed by 6 bases and 0 bases, with 17 bases remaining between them. Per germline, CDR1 MNHNS and CDR2 SASEGT. This CDR3 is CASSLGHGNLNTEAFF. The CDR3 region has the DNA TGTGCCAGCAGCCTTGGACACGGAAATTTGAACACTGAAGCTTTCTTT.

V is TRBV7-2 and J is TRBJ2-1; possibly TRBD1 for D (6 bases). Trimming removed 9 bases at V and 5 bases at J, with 11 bases between. The CDR3 has 12 residues. Germline loops: CDR1 SGHTA, CDR2 FQGNSA. DNA of the CDR3: TGTGCCAGTAGGACAGCAAACAATGAGCAGTTCTTC. Translating gives CASRTANNEQFF.

This clonotype was detected a few times. The chain uses TRBV12-3 or TRBV12-4 and TRBJ1-1; D remains unclear. With 2 bases removed from V and 0 bases from J, the gap between germline ends came to 10 bases. The CDR3 loop spans 15 amino acids. Written as DNA, the CDR3 is TGTGCCAGCAGTTTATTTTCGGGGTTGAACACTGAAGCTTTCTTT. Residues: CASSLFSGLNTEAFF.

The chain is built from TRBV12-3 or TRBV12-4 and TRBJ1-6; D gene unclear. The CDR3 has 16 amino acids. V lost 3 bases and J 10 bases, leaving 19 bases between the germline ends. The CDR3 sequence is CASSLAGPLWGSPLHF. CDR3 in DNA: TGTGCCAGCAGTTTGGCGGGCCCTCTTTGGGGATCACCCCTCCACTTT.